This T cell receptor (beta chain) is drawn from a study of regulatory T cells in long-lasting Graves disease. Ten or more counts support this clonotype. According to the study, TCR beta libraries were built with iRepertoire HTBI primers and CDR3-region Arm-PCR. TCRdb reprocessed the multiplex PCR reads with MiXCR, giving one entry per CDR3 protein. This table has 700,000 or so distinct CDR3 sequences, around 30% appearing once. Indicated time point: persistent/refractory GD, antithyroid drugs over 5 years with positive TRAb. RNA extracted from PBMCs served as the sequencing template. The CDR3 length is 11 residues. V shed 0 bases and J shed 6 bases, with 2 bases lying between them. Germline CDR1 and CDR2: MDHEN and SYDVKM.

The source was peripheral blood mononuclear cells (PBMCs), collected when the disease was refractory, from a patient treated with antithyroid drugs. The chain is built from TRBV28 and TRBJ1-2; D unclear. The receptor comes from a female donor with Graves disease. CDR3 DNA sequence: TGTGCCAGCAGTTTATGGCATGGCTACACCTTC. It is translated as CASSLWHGYTF.